What follows is one T cell receptor (beta chain) and its context. This specimen belongs to a study of blood T cell repertoires in COVID-19. Study in general: Donors in the United States, Italy and Spain gave samples during acute or convalescent COVID-19. PBMCs, B-cell-depleted T cells, or T cells provided the cDNA or gDNA that made up the material.

In the authors' workflow: Estimation of nucleated cell counts relied on the amplification of reference gene primers. Assay used: immunoSEQ multiplex PCR; TCRdb lists only in-frame clones, some missing. Clone size and V and J calls were adopted from that table, with D and trimming inferred from the DNA. The table includes approximately 76,000 clones, about 90% detected once. Germline CDR1 is LGHDT and CDR2 is YNNKEL (reference sequence). Unmatched junction bases numbered 8, after V lost 4 bases and J lost 1 base. The CDR3 is 16 residues long. The chain recombines TRBV3-1 (or the pseudogene TRBV3-2) with TRBJ2-3, with 7 bases identical to TRBD1. The sequence was obtained from a man aged 80 or over in a cohort sampled during active COVID-19. The source material was peripheral blood. CDR3 sequence reads: CASSPRGSTGTDTQYF. Written as DNA, the CDR3 is TGTGCCAGCAGCCCCAGGGGGTCCACTGGCACAGATACGCAGTATTTT.